The 28 T cell receptor beta chains reported below all come from one sample, sequenced in a study of T cell responses to AZD1222 COVID-19 vaccine. Clones were sequenced by immunoSEQ multiplex PCR, and TCRdb holds only the in-frame ones, with some missing. The sample shows approximately 150,000 clones, just under 95% of them seen only once. The sequences come from peripheral blood, collected on day 0 of AZD1222 vaccination. Receptors were obtained from an adult in good health.

V gene TRBV24-1 combines with J gene TRBJ1-1; 8 positions agree with TRBD1. Germline V lookup: CDR1 KGHDR, CDR2 SFDVKD. The CDR3 totals 19 residues. Trimming at V came to 3 bases and at J to 0 bases, leaving 14 bases not matched to a gene. The CDR3 bases are TGTGCCACCAGTGATCAACGGACAGGGACGCAATCCTTGAACACTGAAGCTTTCTTT. This codes for CATSDQRTGTQSLNTEAFF.

The rearrangement links TRBV30 to TRBJ2-4; 8 nucleotides match TRBD1. The ends lost 5 bases at V and 2 bases at J; junction bases unmatched: 17. The CDR3 totals 18 residues. In germline, CDR1 is GTSNPN, CDR2 SVGIG (reference sequence). DNA for the CDR3: TGTGCCTGGTCCAGGGGGCCCAGCGGGCTCCTTTCCAAAAACATTCAGTACTTC. It is translated as CAWSRGPSGLLSKNIQYF.

The genes are TRBV11-2 and TRBJ1-2, with 9 nucleotides matching TRBD1. The V gene's germline CDR1 is SGHAT and CDR2 FQNNGV. Unmatched junction bases numbered 11, after V lost 5 bases and J lost 4 bases. The CDR3 is 16 residues long. The CDR3 loop is CASSPQGASGVYGYTF. CDR3 DNA: TGTGCCAGCAGCCCACAGGGGGCTTCTGGTGTCTATGGCTACACCTTC.

V is TRBV18 and J is TRBJ2-1, with D perhaps TRBD1 or TRBD2 (6 bases each). Trimming took 1 base from V and 8 from J, leaving 15 bases between them. The CDR3 length is 15 residues. Germline V lookup: CDR1 KGHSH, CDR2 LQKENI. The CDR3 reads CASSPRGASTHEQFF. The CDR3 DNA reads as TGTGCCAGCTCACCACGGGGGGCTAGCACCCATGAGCAGTTCTTC.

The V and J genes are TRBV6-5 and TRBJ1-1; no clear D gene. CDR3 size: 14 residues. Germline CDR1 is MNHEY and CDR2 is SVGAGI. V was clipped by 2 bases and J by 1 base, with 8 bases between them. In nucleotides, the CDR3 is TGTGCCAGCAGTTACGATTGGCAGAACACTGAAGCTTTCTTT. Translation gives CASSYDWQNTEAFF.

In this sample, this clone turned up many times. The J gene is TRBJ2-7, the V gene TRBV5-4; the D gene is possibly TRBD1 (6 bases). Germline values: CDR1 SGHNT, CDR2 YYREEE (reference sequence). Trimming took off 0 bases at V and 4 bases at J, with 8 bases between the two ends. CDR3 length: 13 residues. CDR3 sequence reads: CASSLEGGYEQYF. The CDR3 nucleotides are TGTGCCAGCAGCTTGGAAGGGGGTTACGAGCAGTACTTC.

This sequence joins TRBV30 and TRBJ1-6; TRBD1 is a possible D gene (6 bases). The CDR3 totals 16 residues. Trimming took off 0 bases at V and 2 bases at J, with 11 bases between the two ends. Looked up from germline, CDR1 is GTSNPN and CDR2 is SVGIG (reference sequence). DNA for the CDR3: TGTGCCTGGAGTGTACGAGGGGGGACCTATAATTCACCCCTCCACTTT. Protein sequence: CAWSVRGGTYNSPLHF.

The chain combines TRBV19 with TRBJ2-1, with 7 bases that match TRBD1. Germline-derived CDR1 and CDR2 are LNHDA and SQIVND (reference sequence). CDR3 length equals 19 residues. The V and J ends lost 3 bases and 5 bases, in that order; junction bases with no gene match: 19. CDR3 nucleotide sequence: TGTGCCAGTAGTATCCGACCCCACGACAGGGCGAGAGGTAACAATGAGCAGTTCTTC. Amino acids: CASSIRPHDRARGNNEQFF.

The chain combines TRBV5-5 with TRBJ2-7; 12 positions agree with TRBD1. The germline V gene has CDR1 SGHKS and CDR2 YYEKEE (reference sequence). Trimming removed 3 bases from V and 2 bases from J; junction bases left unmatched: 9. This CDR3 region has 17 residues. In nucleotides, the CDR3 is TGTGCCAGCAGCTACCTTCCGGGACAGGGGGCCCCCTACGAGCAGTACTTC. It specifies CASSYLPGQGAPYEQYF.

This sequence joins TRBV6-2 or TRBV6-3 and TRBJ2-7; no reliable D call. Germline CDR1 and CDR2: MNHEY and SVGEGT. CDR3 size: 13 residues. V lost 5 bases and J 0 bases, leaving 8 bases between the germline ends. CDR3 region: CASSRASSYEQYF. For the CDR3, the DNA is TGTGCCAGCAGTAGGGCGAGCTCCTACGAGCAGTACTTC.

This chain links TRBV5-4 with TRBJ1-6; 8 positions match TRBD1. The CDR3 is 15 residues long. V gave up 0 bases and J gave up 8 bases; unmatched junction bases: 4. Germline CDR1 reads SGHNT; CDR2 reads YYREEE (reference sequence). The CDR3 reads CASSLEDREYSPLHF. The CDR3 DNA is TGTGCCAGCAGCTTGGAGGACAGGGAGTATTCACCCCTCCACTTT.

The V and J genes are TRBV19 and TRBJ1-4, with unresolved D. V was clipped by 8 bases and J by 7 bases, with 23 bases between them. Germline loops: CDR1 LNHDA, CDR2 SQIVND (reference sequence). CDR3 length: 16 residues. CDR3 in DNA: TGTGCCAGTTCTAACCAACCCCGGGCCCGGACTGAAAAACTGTTTTTT. This sequence encodes CASSNQPRARTEKLFF.

Note on this clone: Other DNA sequences in the sample encode the same CDR3. The rearrangement links TRBV18 to TRBJ1-1, with D perhaps matching TRBD1 (5 bases). Looked up from germline, CDR1 is KGHSH and CDR2 is LQKENI. Between the trimmed V and J ends, which lost 3 bases and 5 bases, there was a span of 10 bases. The CDR3 is 13 residues long. The CDR3 DNA follows: TGTGCCAGCTCACCGAGGGGTTCGACTGAAGCTTTCTTT. It encodes CASSPRGSTEAFF.

The J gene is TRBJ2-1, the V gene TRBV7-2; D not certain. The V and J ends lost 0 bases and 0 bases respectively, with 9 bases between them. CDR3 size: 16 residues. Looked up from germline, CDR1 is SGHTA and CDR2 is FQGNSA. DNA for the CDR3: TGTGCCAGCAGCTTAGCGGTACCTAGCTCCTACAATGAGCAGTTCTTC. Translation gives CASSLAVPSSYNEQFF.

This chain uses TRBV19 with TRBJ2-7; TRBD2 aligns across 10 bases. V lost 6 bases and J lost 4; bases outside the gene matches: 6. CDR1 and CDR2 (germline): LNHDA, SQIVND (reference sequence). The CDR3 consists of 14 residues. The CDR3 protein is CASSQGLAPYEQYF. In DNA, the CDR3 is TGTGCCAGTAGCCAGGGACTAGCGCCGTACGAGCAGTACTTC.

The J gene is TRBJ2-7, the V gene TRBV7-2; 8 bases agree with TRBD2. V lost 5 bases to trimming and J lost 2 bases; unmatched junction nucleotides: 8. CDR3 length: 15 residues. Germline CDR1 reads SGHTA; CDR2 reads FQGNSA. CDR3 amino acids: CASSLTTSGAYEQYF. The DNA of the CDR3 is TGTGCCAGCAGCCTGACAACTAGCGGAGCCTACGAGCAGTACTTC.

In DNA, the CDR3 is TGTGCCAGCAGCTTAAATTGGAACAATGAGCAGTTCTTC. It encodes CASSLNWNNEQFF. The V gene is TRBV7-9, the J gene TRBJ2-1; no firm D call. The germline V gene has CDR1 SEHNR and CDR2 FQNEAQ (reference sequence). The CDR3 extends over 13 amino acids. V was trimmed by 2 bases and J by 5 bases, leaving 7 bases between them.

In its sample, this clone was seen a few times. The chain is built from TRBV12-1 and TRBJ2-7; the D segment call TRBD1 is taken from the table without a DNA check. TRBV12-1 is marked as a pseudogene. CDR3 size: 18 residues. The DNA of the CDR3 is TGTGCCAGCAGCTTTACCAGGGACAGGGGGAGGGTGGACTACGAGCAGTACTTC. Encoded protein: CASSFTRDRGRVDYEQYF.

J is TRBJ2-3 and V is TRBV3-1 (or the pseudogene TRBV3-2), with 7 bases that match TRBD1. The CDR3 contains 18 residues. J lost 6 bases, V lost 4 bases, and 19 bases had no gene match. The V gene's germline CDR1 is LGHDT and CDR2 YNNKEL (reference sequence). The CDR3 region is CASSLSRLGTARGDTQYF. DNA for the CDR3: TGTGCCAGCAGCCTATCAAGGCTCGGGACGGCCAGGGGGGATACGCAGTATTTT.

The V gene is TRBV25-1, the J gene TRBJ2-7; tentatively, D is TRBD1 (6 bases). The CDR3 extends over 12 amino acids. Germline assignment: CDR1 MGHDK and CDR2 SYGVNS. With 4 bases removed from V and 3 bases from J, the gap between germline ends came to 7 bases. The DNA for the CDR3 is TGTGCCAGCAGTGGAGGGGGCTACGAGCAGTACTTC. It yields the protein CASSGGGYEQYF.

The rearrangement joins TRBV7-2 to TRBJ1-2; D remains ambiguous. Germline V gene lookup returns CDR1 SGHTA and CDR2 FQGNSA. The CDR3 is 13 residues long. Trimming pared 5 bases from V and 4 bases from J, leaving 11 bases between. The CDR3 loop reads CASSASPGYGYTF. CDR3 in DNA: TGTGCCAGCAGCGCCTCCCCGGGCTATGGCTACACCTTC.

This clone was seen once. V gene TRBV19 combines with J gene TRBJ2-6, with 7 nucleotides matching TRBD1. The CDR3 loop spans 18 amino acids. V dropped 9 bases and J dropped 0; count of bases not matched to a gene: 14. Germline V lookup: CDR1 LNHDA, CDR2 SQIVND (reference sequence). The CDR3 sequence is CASSFSGTVASGANVLTF. Here the CDR3 DNA reads TGTGCCAGCTCATTTTCCGGGACAGTGGCCTCTGGGGCCAACGTCCTGACTTTC.

The chain is built from TRBV13 and TRBJ2-5, with D possibly TRBD1 on 6 matching bases. The CDR3 is 15 amino acids. V shed 2 bases and J shed 7 bases, with 17 bases lying between them. Per germline, CDR1 PRHDT and CDR2 FYEKMQ (reference sequence). The CDR3 sequence is CASSLSGALLGTQYF. In nucleotides, the CDR3 is TGTGCCAGCAGCTTATCAGGGGCCCTCTTGGGGACCCAGTACTTC.

The J gene is TRBJ1-6, the V gene TRBV5-1; TRBD1 matches at 7 bases. Trimming at V came to 0 bases and at J to 4 bases, leaving 4 bases not matched to a gene. The CDR3 has 16 amino acids. Germline V gene sequence: CDR1 SGHRS, CDR2 YFSETQ. The CDR3 is CASSLAGQRYNSPLHF. The CDR3 coding sequence is TGCGCCAGCAGCTTGGCGGGACAGCGGTATAATTCACCCCTCCACTTT.

The V and J genes are TRBV6-5 and TRBJ1-1; 9 bases map to TRBD1. CDR3 length: 16 amino acids. Germline trimming cut 0 bases from V and 7 bases from J; bases unmatched to any gene: 9. Germline loops: CDR1 MNHEY, CDR2 SVGAGI. The CDR3 DNA follows: TGTGCCAGCAGTTACTCCAAAGGGACAGGGAGGGTTGAAGCTTTCTTT. It codes for CASSYSKGTGRVEAFF.

Of note for this clone: At one end, the junction sequence differs from germline, possibly due to a read error. The chain recombines TRBV7-7 with TRBJ2-1, with TRBD1 as a possible D gene (5 bases). The CDR3 covers 15 residues. CDR1 SSHAT and CDR2 FNYEAQ come from the germline V gene (reference sequence). This CDR3 reads CASSSTATSYNEQFF. DNA for the CDR3: TGTGCTAGCAGCTCGACAGCGACCTCTTACAATGAGCAGTTCTTC. Based on the CDR3 plus reference TRBV7-7 and TRBJ2-1, the full variable domain is GAGVSQSPRYKVTKRGQDVTLRCDPISSHATLYWYQQALGQGPEFLTYFNYEAQPDKSGLPSDRFSAERPEGSISTLTIQRTEQRDSAMYRCASSSTATSYNEQFFGPGTRLTVL.

V gene TRBV20-1 combines with J gene TRBJ1-2, with 7 nucleotides matching TRBD1. Germline lookup yields CDR1 DFQATT and CDR2 SNEGSKA (reference sequence). CDR3 length: 17 amino acids. The V segment lost 3 bases and the J segment 2 bases; nucleotides outside the gene matches: 15. CDR3 loop: CSASNVVRQGENYGYTF. The CDR3 DNA reads as TGCAGTGCTAGTAACGTCGTCCGGCAGGGGGAAAACTATGGCTACACCTTC.

CDR3 nucleotide sequence: TGTGCCAGTAGTATTCCAGGTCTATCGGAGGATGGCTACACCTTC. It yields the protein CASSIPGLSEDGYTF. The V and J genes are TRBV19 and TRBJ1-2; D is unclear. Germline CDR1 reads LNHDA; CDR2 reads SQIVND (reference sequence). The germline V and J ends were trimmed by 3 bases and 6 bases, with 17 bases remaining between them. The CDR3 is 15 residues long.